The clone carrying this T cell receptor beta chain was recorded a few times. Antigen specificity is unknown. This sample stems from a study of beta chain features in type 1 diabetes. It was one heparinised blood draw, averaging about 0.12 L, that each donor gave. The germline gives CDR1 SGDLS, CDR2 YYNGEE. This CDR3 spans 17 amino acids. Trimming removed 1 base from V and 0 bases from J, with 14 bases in between. Study-wide results and limits: When VDJ junctions were examined, type 1 diabetes patients showed fewer insertions and more deletions. A PCR bias possibly favoring shorter templates would apply equally to patients and controls.

What was sequenced were expressed TCRB transcripts, since all of the isolated RNA had been reverse transcribed. The assay was immunoSEQ multiplex PCR, and TCRdb's table has in-frame clones only and misses some. Here the sample spans roughly 140,000 clones, roughly 8% being singletons. The sequenced material came from central memory CD4+ T cells from blood. The TCR sequence derives from a man aged 18 to 35 in good health. The chain is built from TRBV9 and TRBJ2-1; D is perhaps TRBD2 (6 bases). CDR3 amino acids: CASSVLTGGLSYNEQFF. For the CDR3, the DNA is TGTGCCAGCAGCGTACTAACCGGGGGACTCTCCTACAATGAGCAGTTCTTC.